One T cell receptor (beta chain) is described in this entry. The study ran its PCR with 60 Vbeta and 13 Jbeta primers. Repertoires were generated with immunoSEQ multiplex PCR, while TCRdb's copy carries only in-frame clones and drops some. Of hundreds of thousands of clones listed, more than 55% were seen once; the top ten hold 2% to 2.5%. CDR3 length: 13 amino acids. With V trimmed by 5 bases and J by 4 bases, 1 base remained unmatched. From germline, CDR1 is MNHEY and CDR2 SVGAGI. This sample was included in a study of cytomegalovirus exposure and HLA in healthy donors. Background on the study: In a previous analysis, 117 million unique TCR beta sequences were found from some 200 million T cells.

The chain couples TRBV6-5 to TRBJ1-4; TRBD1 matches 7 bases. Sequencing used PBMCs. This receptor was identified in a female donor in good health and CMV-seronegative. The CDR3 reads CASSRDSNEKLFF. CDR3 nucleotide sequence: TGTGCCAGCAGTCGGGACAGTAATGAAAAACTGTTTTTT.